This record concerns one T cell receptor beta chain sequence. Its antigen is unidentified. The source of the sample is a study of CD8+ T cells in alopecia areata. Study-wide points: Lesional tissue from the scalp (especially in alopecia totalis/universalis) showed higher clonality than normal scalp.

Isolated RNA was reverse transcribed into cDNA used as the sequencing template. Clones were sequenced by immunoSEQ multiplex PCR, and TCRdb holds only the in-frame ones, with some missing. The sample gives 210,000 or so clones, over 60% of which show up once; over 1% is in the top ten. Treatment of the sample: oral pan-JAK inhibitor, 5-10 mg twice daily. It was from alopecia areata patients that lesional scalp punch biopsies and peripheral blood were collected. Researchers picked out CD4+ and CD8+ T cells from PBMCs by sorting. V was pared by 1 base and J by 6 bases, with 5 bases of the junction left unmatched. The germline gives CDR1 SEHNR, CDR2 FQNEAQ (reference sequence). The CDR3 sequence is 15 residues long.

The receptor comes from a human donor with alopecia areata. Sequencing used CD4+ T cells sorted from blood, obtained between weeks 43 and 45, from a patient treated with tofacitinib. The chain carries TRBV7-9 and TRBJ1-4, with 7 positions matching TRBD1. The CDR3 loop reads CASSLGVQGDEKLFF. CDR3 DNA sequence: TGTGCCAGCAGCTTAGGGGTGCAGGGGGATGAAAAACTGTTTTTT.